This T cell receptor beta chain was identified during a study of tumor-infiltrating lymphocytes in primary liver carcinoma. Overall study findings and caveats: The overlap of tumor-adjacent and tumor-blood pairs was smaller than that of tumor region pairs.

To note about this clonotype: Its antigen is undetermined.

V lost 3 bases, J lost 1 base, and 7 bases lay in between. Germline V gene sequence: CDR1 SGHNT, CDR2 YYREEE (reference sequence). The CDR3 contains 13 residues. Unsorted whole blood yielded the blood RNA, and germline DNA was also extracted. The patients carried chronic HBV infection and had received no treatment. A primer matching the constant region was used to make TCR beta cDNA from 500 ng of total RNA. Amplification in three nested multiplex PCR rounds with slightly modified ARM-PCR gave rise to TCR beta libraries. Amplification in the first two PCR rounds was performed using TRBV1-TRBV30 forward primers and a C-beta reverse primer for approximately 10 cycles each. MiXCR, applied by TCRdb to the multiplex PCR reads, yields one record per CDR3 protein. The sample holds 310,000 or so distinct CDR3 sequences, almost 60% seen once.

Sequenced input: peripheral blood. J is TRBJ1-1 and V is TRBV5-4; D is unresolved. The TCR comes from a woman in her 30s with primary liver carcinoma and hepatitis B virus infection. The CDR3 region has the DNA TGTGCCAGCAGCTCCGGGCCGAACACTGAAGCTTTCTTT. Its translation: CASSSGPNTEAFF.